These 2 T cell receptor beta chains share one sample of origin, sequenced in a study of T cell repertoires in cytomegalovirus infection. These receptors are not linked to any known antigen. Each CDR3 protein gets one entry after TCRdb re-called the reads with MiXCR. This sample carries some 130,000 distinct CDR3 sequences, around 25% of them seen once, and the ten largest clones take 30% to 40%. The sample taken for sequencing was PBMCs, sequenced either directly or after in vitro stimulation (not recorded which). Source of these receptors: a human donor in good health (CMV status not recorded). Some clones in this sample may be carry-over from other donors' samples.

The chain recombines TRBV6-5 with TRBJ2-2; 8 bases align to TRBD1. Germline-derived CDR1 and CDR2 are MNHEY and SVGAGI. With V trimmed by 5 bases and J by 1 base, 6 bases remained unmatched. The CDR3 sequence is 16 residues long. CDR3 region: CASSNDRGLNTGELFF. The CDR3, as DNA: TGTGCCAGCAGTAACGACAGGGGTCTGAACACCGGGGAGCTGTTTTTT.

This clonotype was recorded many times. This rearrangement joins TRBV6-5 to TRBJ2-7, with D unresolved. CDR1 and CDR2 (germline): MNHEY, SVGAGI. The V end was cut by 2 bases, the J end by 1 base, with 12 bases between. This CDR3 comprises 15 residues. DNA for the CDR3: TGTGCCAGCAGTTACAGTCAGACCGTGTCCTACGAGCAGTACTTC. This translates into CASSYSQTVSYEQYF.